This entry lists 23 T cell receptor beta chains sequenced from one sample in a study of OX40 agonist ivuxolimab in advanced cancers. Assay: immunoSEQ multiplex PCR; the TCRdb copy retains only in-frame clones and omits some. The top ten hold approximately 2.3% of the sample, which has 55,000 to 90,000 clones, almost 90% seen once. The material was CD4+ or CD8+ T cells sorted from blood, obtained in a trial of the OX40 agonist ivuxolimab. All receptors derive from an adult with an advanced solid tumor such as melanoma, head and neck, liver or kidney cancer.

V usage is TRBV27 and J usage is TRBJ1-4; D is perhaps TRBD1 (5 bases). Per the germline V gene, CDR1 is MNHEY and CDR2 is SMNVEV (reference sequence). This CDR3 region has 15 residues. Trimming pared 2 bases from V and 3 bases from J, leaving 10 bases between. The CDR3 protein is CASSLGGIANEKLFF. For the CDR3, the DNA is TGTGCCAGCAGTTTAGGGGGGATAGCTAATGAAAAACTGTTTTTT.

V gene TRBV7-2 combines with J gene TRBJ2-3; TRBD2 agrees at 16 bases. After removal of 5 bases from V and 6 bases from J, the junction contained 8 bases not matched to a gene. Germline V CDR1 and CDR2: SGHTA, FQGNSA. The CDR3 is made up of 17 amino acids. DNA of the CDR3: TGTGCCAGCAGCATTGGGACTAGCGGGGGGGCCTGGGATACGCAGTATTTT. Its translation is CASSIGTSGGAWDTQYF.

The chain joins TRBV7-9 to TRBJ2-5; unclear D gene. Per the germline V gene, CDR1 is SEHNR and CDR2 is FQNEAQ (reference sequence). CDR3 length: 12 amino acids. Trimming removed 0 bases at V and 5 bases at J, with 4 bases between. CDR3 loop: CASSLAGETQYF. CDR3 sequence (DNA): TGTGCCAGCAGCTTAGCTGGGGAGACCCAGTACTTC.

The CDR3 nucleotides read TGTGCCAGCAGTCCGAGGTTCGGCTCCTACGAGCAGTACTTC. As protein: CASSPRFGSYEQYF. The V gene is TRBV6-6, the J gene TRBJ2-7; D is uncertain. The germline CDR1 and CDR2 sequences are MNHNY and SVGAGI (reference sequence). The CDR3 extends over 14 amino acids. Deletions cut 5 bases from V and 0 bases from J, with 11 bases between.

The CDR3: CASSHPRLYEQYF. CDR3 DNA: TGTGCCAGCAGTCACCCCCGGCTCTACGAGCAGTACTTC. The chain has TRBV28 and TRBJ2-7; D remains ambiguous. Germline V gene data show CDR1 as MDHEN and CDR2 as SYDVKM. Deletions cut 5 bases from V and 3 bases from J, with 11 bases between. The CDR3 extends over 13 amino acids.

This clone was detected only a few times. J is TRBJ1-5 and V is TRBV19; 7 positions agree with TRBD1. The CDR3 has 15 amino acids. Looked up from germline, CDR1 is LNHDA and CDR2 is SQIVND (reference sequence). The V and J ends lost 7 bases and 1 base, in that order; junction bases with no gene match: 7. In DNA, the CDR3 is TGTGCCAGTACCGAACAGGGGTACAGCAATCAGCCCCAGCATTTT. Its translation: CASTEQGYSNQPQHF.

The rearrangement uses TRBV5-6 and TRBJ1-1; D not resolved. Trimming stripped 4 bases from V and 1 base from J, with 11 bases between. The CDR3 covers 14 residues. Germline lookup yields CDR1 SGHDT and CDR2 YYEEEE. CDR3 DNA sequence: TGTGCCAGCAGCGCCAGCGGTTGGAACACTGAAGCTTTCTTT. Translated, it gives CASSASGWNTEAFF.

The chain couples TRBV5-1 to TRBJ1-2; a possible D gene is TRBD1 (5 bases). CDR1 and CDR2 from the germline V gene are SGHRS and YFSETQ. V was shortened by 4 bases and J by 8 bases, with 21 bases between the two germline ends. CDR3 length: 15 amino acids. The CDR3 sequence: CASSPEYGGGRGYTF. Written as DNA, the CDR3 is TGCGCCAGCAGCCCCGAATACGGGGGGGGACGGGGCTACACCTTC.

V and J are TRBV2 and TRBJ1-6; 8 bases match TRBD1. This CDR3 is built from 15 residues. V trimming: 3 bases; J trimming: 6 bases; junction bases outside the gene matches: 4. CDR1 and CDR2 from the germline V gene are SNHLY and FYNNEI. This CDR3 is CASSDRGLPNSPLHF. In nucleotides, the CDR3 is TGTGCCAGCAGTGACAGGGGGCTTCCTAATTCACCCCTCCACTTT.

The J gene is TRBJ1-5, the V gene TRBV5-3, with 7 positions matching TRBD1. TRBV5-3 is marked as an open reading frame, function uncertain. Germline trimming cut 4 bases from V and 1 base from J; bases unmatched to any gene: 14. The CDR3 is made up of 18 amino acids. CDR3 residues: CARSPYSQGVVSNQPQHF. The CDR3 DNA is TGTGCCAGAAGCCCCTACTCCCAGGGGGTTGTCAGCAATCAGCCCCAGCATTTT.

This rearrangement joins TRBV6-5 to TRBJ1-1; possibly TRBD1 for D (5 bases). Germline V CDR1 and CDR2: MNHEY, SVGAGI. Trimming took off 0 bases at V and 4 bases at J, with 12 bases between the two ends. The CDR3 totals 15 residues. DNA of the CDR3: TGTGCCAGCAGTTACTCGCGGGGCGCGGCCACTGAAGCTTTCTTT. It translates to CASSYSRGAATEAFF.

The CDR3 protein is CASSREQAANVLTF. CDR3 sequence (DNA): TGTGCCAGCTCACGAGAACAGGCGGCCAACGTCCTGACTTTC. The rearrangement uses TRBV18 and TRBJ2-6; perhaps TRBD1 as D (5 bases). The CDR3 has 14 amino acids. Trimming shortened V by 4 bases and J by 6 bases, and 10 bases separated the two germline ends. Germline V gene sequence: CDR1 KGHSH, CDR2 LQKENI.

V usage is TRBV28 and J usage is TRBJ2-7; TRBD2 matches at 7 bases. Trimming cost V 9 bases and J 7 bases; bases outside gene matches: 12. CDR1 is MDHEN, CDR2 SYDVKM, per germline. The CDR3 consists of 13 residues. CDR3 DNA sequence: TGTGCCAGTGGCGGGGGATCCCTACGGGAGCAGTACTTC. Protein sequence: CASGGGSLREQYF.

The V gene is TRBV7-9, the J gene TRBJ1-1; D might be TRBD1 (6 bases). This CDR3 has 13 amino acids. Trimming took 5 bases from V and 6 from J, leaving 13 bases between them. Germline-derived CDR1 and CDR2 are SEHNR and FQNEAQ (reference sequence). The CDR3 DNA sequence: TGTGCCAGCAGCGCGGAGGGGGTATCTGAAGCTTTCTTT. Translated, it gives CASSAEGVSEAFF.

The CDR3 DNA follows: TGCAGTGCTTCTACGGGCTACGAGCAGTACTTC. This encodes CSASTGYEQYF. V is TRBV20-1 and J is TRBJ2-7, with D hard to call. Germline V lookup: CDR1 DFQATT, CDR2 SNEGSKA (reference sequence). CDR3 size: 11 residues. The V end lost 5 bases, the J end lost 3 bases, and 8 bases lay between the germline ends.

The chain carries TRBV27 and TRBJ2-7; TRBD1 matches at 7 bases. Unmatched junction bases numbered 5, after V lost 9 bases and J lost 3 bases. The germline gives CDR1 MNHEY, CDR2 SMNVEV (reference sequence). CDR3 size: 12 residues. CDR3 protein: CASRGRGYEQYF. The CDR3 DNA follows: TGTGCCAGTAGGGGGCGAGGCTACGAGCAGTACTTC.

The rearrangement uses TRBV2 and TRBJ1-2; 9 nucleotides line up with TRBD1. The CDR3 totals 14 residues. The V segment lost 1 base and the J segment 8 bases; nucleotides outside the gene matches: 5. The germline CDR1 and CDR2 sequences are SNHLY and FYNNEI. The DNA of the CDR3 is TGTGCCAGCAGTGAAGAGGGACAGGGTTTCGGCTACACCTTC. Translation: CASSEEGQGFGYTF. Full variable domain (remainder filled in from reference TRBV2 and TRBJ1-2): EPEVTQTPSHQVTQMGQEVILRCVPISNHLYFYWYRQILGQKVEFLVSFYNNEISEKSEIFDDQFSVERPDGSNFTLKIRSTKLEDSAMYFCASSEEGQGFGYTFGSGTRLTVV.

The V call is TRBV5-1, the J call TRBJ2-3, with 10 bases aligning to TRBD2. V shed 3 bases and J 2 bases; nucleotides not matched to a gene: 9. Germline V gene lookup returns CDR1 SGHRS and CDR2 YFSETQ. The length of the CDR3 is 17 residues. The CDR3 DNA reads TGCGCCAGCAGCTCACTAGCGGGAACACGACTCACAGATACGCAGTATTTT. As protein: CASSSLAGTRLTDTQYF.

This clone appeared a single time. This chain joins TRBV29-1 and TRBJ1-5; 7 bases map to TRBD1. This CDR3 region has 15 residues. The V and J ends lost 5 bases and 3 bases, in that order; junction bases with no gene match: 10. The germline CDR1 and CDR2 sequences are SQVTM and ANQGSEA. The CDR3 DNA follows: TGCAGCGTTATTCGACAGGGAAGGAACAATCAGCCCCAGCATTTT. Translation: CSVIRQGRNNQPQHF.

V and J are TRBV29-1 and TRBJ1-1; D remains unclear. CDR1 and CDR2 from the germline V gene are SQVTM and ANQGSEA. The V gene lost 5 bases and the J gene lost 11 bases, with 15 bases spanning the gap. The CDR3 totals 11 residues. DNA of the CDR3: TGCAGCGTTATAATTTGGGGTGGGGCTTTCTTT. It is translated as CSVIIWGGAFF. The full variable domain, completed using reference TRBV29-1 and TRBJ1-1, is SAVISQKPSRDICQRGTSLTIQCQVDSQVTMMFWYRQQPGQSLTLIATANQGSEATYESGFVIDKFPISRPNLTFSTLTVSNMSPEDSSIYLCSVIIWGGAFFGQGTRLTVV.

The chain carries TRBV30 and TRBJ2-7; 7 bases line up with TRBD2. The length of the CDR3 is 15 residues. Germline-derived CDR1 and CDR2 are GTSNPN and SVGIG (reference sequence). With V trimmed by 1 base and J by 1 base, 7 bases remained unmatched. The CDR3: CAWSARGEGSYEQYF. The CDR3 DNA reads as TGTGCCTGGAGTGCTCGTGGGGAGGGTTCCTACGAGCAGTACTTC.

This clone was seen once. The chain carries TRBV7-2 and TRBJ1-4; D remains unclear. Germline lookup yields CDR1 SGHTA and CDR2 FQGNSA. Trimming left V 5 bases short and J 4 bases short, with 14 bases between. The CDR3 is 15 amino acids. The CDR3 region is CASSQGSSVNEKLFF. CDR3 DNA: TGTGCCAGCAGCCAAGGGAGCAGCGTTAATGAAAAACTGTTTTTT.

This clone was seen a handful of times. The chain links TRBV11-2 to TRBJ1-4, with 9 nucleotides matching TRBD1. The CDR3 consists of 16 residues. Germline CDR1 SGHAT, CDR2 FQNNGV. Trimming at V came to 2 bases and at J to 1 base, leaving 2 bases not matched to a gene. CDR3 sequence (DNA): TGTGCCAGCAGCTTAACAGGGGGCGGAACTAATGAAAAACTGTTTTTT. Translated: CASSLTGGGTNEKLFF.